The 20 T cell receptor beta chains in this list originate from one sample, sequenced in a study of early T cells in non-severe SARS-CoV-2 infection. TCRdb reprocessed the 5' RACE reads via MiXCR and lists one record per CDR3 protein. The sample records fewer than 35,000 distinct CDR3 sequences, more than 4.5% being singletons. What was sequenced was whole blood. The origin of the receptors is an adult who was a healthcare worker with PCR-confirmed SARS-CoV-2 infection or an uninfected control (not recorded which).

This clonotype appeared many times. The chain has TRBV4-1 and TRBJ2-2; a weak D match, TRBD1 (6 bases). The CDR3 runs 18 residues. Per the germline V gene, CDR1 is MGHRA and CDR2 is YSYEKL. V was cut by 3 bases and J by 1 base, with 18 bases left in between. The DNA of the CDR3 is TGCGCCAGCAGCCACCAGATCATGGGACAACTGAACACCGGGGAGCTGTTTTTT. It is translated as CASSHQIMGQLNTGELFF.

This clonotype was seen many times. V gene TRBV7-9 combines with J gene TRBJ2-1; 7 positions agree with TRBD2. Trimming cost V 2 bases and J 2 bases; bases outside gene matches: 15. The germline gives CDR1 SEHNR, CDR2 FQNEAQ (reference sequence). This CDR3 is built from 19 residues. CDR3 loop: CASSLPRDYHITTYNEQFF. The DNA of the CDR3 is TGTGCCAGCAGCTTACCCCGGGACTATCACATAACGACCTACAATGAGCAGTTCTTC.

Ten or more counts support this clonotype. This chain connects TRBV18 to TRBJ1-1; 8 bases match TRBD1. The length of the CDR3 is 16 residues. V was pared by 6 bases and J by 1 base, with 10 bases of the junction left unmatched. Germline V lookup: CDR1 KGHSH, CDR2 LQKENI. The CDR3 region has the DNA TGTGCCAGCTCCTATCACGGGGGACAGGAGAACACTGAAGCTTTCTTT. This codes for CASSYHGGQENTEAFF.

This clonotype was counted many times. The chain joins TRBV4-3 to TRBJ1-2; 10 bases fit TRBD1. CDR1 LGHNA and CDR2 YSLEER come from the germline V gene. The CDR3 length is 15 residues. Trimming took 5 bases from V and 8 from J; bases not matched to a gene: 11. CDR3 bases: TGCGCCAGCAGCTATAGGGACAGGGGAATGGGCGGCTACACCTTC. It codes for CASSYRDRGMGGYTF.

This clonotype was recorded at least ten times. The chain couples TRBV7-2 to TRBJ1-5; 11 bases fit TRBD1. In germline, CDR1 is SGHTA, CDR2 FQGNSA. Losses at the gene ends were 4 bases for V and 4 bases for J; bases not matched to a gene: 6. CDR3 length: 16 amino acids. CDR3 bases: TGTGCCAGCAGCTCCCAGGGGACAGGGGGAAATCAGCCCCAGCATTTT. It yields the protein CASSSQGTGGNQPQHF. Drawing the rest from reference TRBV7-2 and TRBJ1-5, the complete variable domain is GAGVSQSPSNKVTEKGKDVELRCDPISGHTALYWYRQSLGQGLEFLIYFQGNSAPDKSGLPSDRFSAERTGGSVSTLTIQRTQQEDSAVYLCASSSQGTGGNQPQHFGDGTRLSIL.

The V and J genes are TRBV5-1 and TRBJ2-7, with D unresolved. The CDR3 length is 15 residues. V lost 4 bases and J lost 2, with 16 bases in between. Germline CDR1 SGHRS, CDR2 YFSETQ. CDR3: CASSPSTASPYEQYF. The DNA for the CDR3 is TGCGCCAGCAGCCCATCGACCGCCTCTCCCTACGAGCAGTACTTC.

In its sample, this clonotype was seen many times. The genes are TRBV3-1 and TRBJ2-2, with a tentative D call TRBD1 (5 bases). Trimming shortened V by 0 bases and J by 6 bases, and 17 bases separated the two germline ends. The CDR3 is 17 amino acids. CDR1 LGHDT and CDR2 YNNKEL come from the germline V gene (reference sequence). CDR3 protein: CASSQDWYRLSSGELFF. Here the CDR3 DNA reads TGTGCCAGCAGCCAAGATTGGTACAGGCTTTCGTCCGGGGAGCTGTTTTTT.

In this sample, this clonotype turned up many times. V usage is TRBV24-1 and J usage is TRBJ2-1; either TRBD1 or TRBD2 may supply D (5 bases each). CDR3 length: 15 residues. Germline V gives CDR1 KGHDR, CDR2 SFDVKD. V shed 3 bases and J shed 7 bases, with 15 bases lying between them. The CDR3 reads CATSDLRDPRNEQFF. CDR3 coding DNA: TGTGCCACCAGTGATCTCCGGGACCCCAGAAATGAGCAGTTCTTC.

This clonotype was seen at least ten times. V and J are TRBV20-1 and TRBJ2-3, with D tentatively TRBD2 (6 bases). This CDR3 is 16 amino acids long. Per the germline V gene, CDR1 is DFQATT and CDR2 is SNEGSKA (reference sequence). Trimming removed 0 bases from V and 2 bases from J, with 15 bases in between. Written as DNA, the CDR3 is TGCAGTGCTAGAGATTCCAGGAGGGTCTCCACAGATACGCAGTATTTT. Protein product: CSARDSRRVSTDTQYF.

The chain joins TRBV6-2 or TRBV6-3 to TRBJ2-5; perhaps D is TRBD1 or TRBD2 (5 bases each). This CDR3 is 14 amino acids long. V shed 11 bases and J shed 7 bases, with 23 bases lying between them. CDR1 and CDR2 from the germline V gene are MNHEY and SVGEGT. CDR3 sequence reads: CAGAPLGDFGTQYF. CDR3 in DNA: TGTGCCGGAGCTCCACTGGGGGATTTTGGGACCCAGTACTTC.

This clonotype was counted ten times or more. The chain uses TRBV5-1 and TRBJ1-1; D unclear. CDR3 length equals 15 residues. V lost 0 bases and J 1 base, leaving 10 bases between the germline ends. Germline CDR1 and CDR2: SGHRS and YFSETQ. CDR3 in amino acids: CASSLGVTSNTEAFF. The CDR3 DNA is TGCGCCAGCAGCTTGGGAGTCACTTCGAACACTGAAGCTTTCTTT.

This clonotype is deemed medium-sized. The J gene is TRBJ1-4, the V gene TRBV11-2; 8 bases line up with TRBD1. CDR3 length: 15 residues. Per the germline V gene, CDR1 is SGHAT and CDR2 is FQNNGV. Germline trimming cut 5 bases from V and 8 bases from J; bases unmatched to any gene: 10. In DNA form, the CDR3 reads TGTGCCAGCAGCCCACAGGGGGGAGGAAGGGAAAAACTGTTTTTT. Its protein is CASSPQGGGREKLFF.

The table lists this clonotype with many counts. The genes are TRBV10-1 and TRBJ1-1; D may be TRBD1 (6 bases). Trimming removed 6 bases from V and 1 base from J, with 9 bases in between. Per the germline V gene, CDR1 is WNHNN and CDR2 is SYGVQD (reference sequence). The CDR3 extends over 13 amino acids. The CDR3: CASRTGPNTEAFF. CDR3 bases: TGCGCCAGCAGGACAGGACCGAACACTGAAGCTTTCTTT.

To note about this clonotype: This could be a read error, since a much larger clone is one nucleotide away. The rearrangement links TRBV12-2 to TRBJ2-1; the table assigns TRBD2, which was not confirmed against the DNA. TRBV12-2 is classified as a pseudogene. This CDR3 spans 17 amino acids. The CDR3 DNA reads as TGTGCAAGTCGCCCCCCCCTAGCGGGAGGGCCCGGGAATGAGCAGTTCTTC. This sequence encodes CASRPPLAGGPGNEQFF.

This clonotype was counted ten times or more. The CDR3 spells CASSESLGVKTEAFF. Written as DNA, the CDR3 is TGCGCCAGCAGTGAGTCTTTGGGGGTTAAGACTGAAGCTTTCTTT. This rearrangement joins TRBV10-1 to TRBJ1-1, with TRBD1 as a possible D gene (5 bases). CDR1 and CDR2 (germline): WNHNN, SYGVQD (reference sequence). CDR3 length equals 15 residues. V lost 0 bases and J lost 5, with 13 bases in between.

Ten or more counts support this clonotype. This chain connects TRBV7-2 to TRBJ1-1, with 8 bases matching TRBD1. J gave up 11 bases and V 1 base, and 3 bases lay outside the gene matches. Per the germline V gene, CDR1 is SGHTA and CDR2 is FQGNSA. The CDR3 runs 12 residues. CDR3 nucleotide sequence: TGTGCCAGCAGCTTAGACAGGGGGACGGCTTTCTTT. Protein sequence: CASSLDRGTAFF.

At least ten counts were recorded for this clonotype. The gene calls are TRBV29-1 and TRBJ1-2; no clear D gene. Germline assignment: CDR1 SQVTM and CDR2 ANQGSEA. Trimming removed 6 bases from V and 0 bases from J, with 11 bases in between. The CDR3 extends over 13 amino acids. The DNA of the CDR3 is TGCAGCGTCGCGACTTTAGCTAACTATGGCTACACCTTC. Its protein is CSVATLANYGYTF. The full variable domain, with the rest looked up from reference TRBV29-1 and TRBJ1-2, is SAVISQKPSRDICQRGTSLTIQCQVDSQVTMMFWYRQQPGQSLTLIATANQGSEATYESGFVIDKFPISRPNLTFSTLTVSNMSPEDSSIYLCSVATLANYGYTFGSGTRLTVV.

Ten or more counts support this clonotype. Germline and junction disagree at one end, which may indicate a read error. The chain combines TRBV2 with TRBJ2-5; D is undetermined. From germline, CDR1 is SNHLY and CDR2 FYNNEI. CDR3 length: 11 amino acids. The CDR3 is CASSEEETQYF. CDR3 nucleotide sequence: TGTGCCAGCAGCGAAGAAGAGACCCAGTACTTC.

This clonotype was counted at least ten times. The genes are TRBV7-6 and TRBJ2-3, with 9 bases fitting TRBD2. Germline lookup yields CDR1 SGHVS and CDR2 FNYEAQ. V dropped 5 bases and J dropped 5; count of bases not matched to a gene: 11. This CDR3 has 16 amino acids. CDR3 bases: TGTGCCAGCAGCCTTGCGGCGGGAGGGCCTAGAGATACGCAGTATTTT. Amino acid sequence: CASSLAAGGPRDTQYF.

Ten or more counts support this clonotype. The V call is TRBV20-1, the J call TRBJ2-1, with no clear D. V lost 5 bases and J lost 7, with 18 bases in between. The CDR3 totals 14 residues. Germline lookup yields CDR1 DFQATT and CDR2 SNEGSKA (reference sequence). The CDR3 region has the DNA TGCAGTGCTGAACGCCGGGCTACCAATAATGAGCAGTTCTTC. It codes for CSAERRATNNEQFF.